This T cell receptor (beta chain) is from a study of blood T cell repertoires in COVID-19. V gave up 0 bases and J gave up 4 bases, with 12 bases separating them. The germline V gene encodes CDR1 KGHSH and CDR2 LQKENI. CDR3 length: 15 residues. This clone has only one observation. The repertoire was sequenced with immunoSEQ multiplex PCR; TCRdb's copy has only in-frame clones and lacks some. This repertoire shows about 160,000 clones, just under 85% found once; its top ten account for 22%. The sequence came from a woman of 80 years or more with acute or convalescent COVID-19. The rearrangement uses TRBV18 and TRBJ1-1, with D possibly being TRBD1 (5 bases). Sequencing used peripheral blood. The DNA for the CDR3 is TGTGCCAGCTCACCACCGAAAGGGGTGGGCACTGAAGCTTTCTTT. Its translation: CASSPPKGVGTEAFF.